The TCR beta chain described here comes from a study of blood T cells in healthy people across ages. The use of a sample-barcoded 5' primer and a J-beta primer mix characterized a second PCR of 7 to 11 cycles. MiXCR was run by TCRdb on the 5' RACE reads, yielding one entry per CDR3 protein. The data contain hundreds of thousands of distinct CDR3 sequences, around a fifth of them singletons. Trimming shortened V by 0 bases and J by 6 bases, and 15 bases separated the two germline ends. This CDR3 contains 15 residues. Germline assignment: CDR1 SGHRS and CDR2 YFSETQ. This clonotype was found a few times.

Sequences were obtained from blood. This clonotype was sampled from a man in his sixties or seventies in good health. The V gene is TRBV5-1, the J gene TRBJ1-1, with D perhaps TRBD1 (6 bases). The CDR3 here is CASSLVRGEVAEAFF. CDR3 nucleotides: TGCGCCAGCAGCTTGGTAAGGGGGGAGGTCGCTGAAGCTTTCTTT.